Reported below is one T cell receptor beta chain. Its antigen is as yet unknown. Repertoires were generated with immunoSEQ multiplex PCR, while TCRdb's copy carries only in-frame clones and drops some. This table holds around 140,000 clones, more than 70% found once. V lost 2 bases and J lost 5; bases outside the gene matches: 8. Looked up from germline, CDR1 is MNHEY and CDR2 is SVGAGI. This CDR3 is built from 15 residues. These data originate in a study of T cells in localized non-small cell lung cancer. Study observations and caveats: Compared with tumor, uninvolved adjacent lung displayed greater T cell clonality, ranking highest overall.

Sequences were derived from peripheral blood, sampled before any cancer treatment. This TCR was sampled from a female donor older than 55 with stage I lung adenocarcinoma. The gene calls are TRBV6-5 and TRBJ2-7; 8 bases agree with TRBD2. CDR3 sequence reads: CASSYTGTSSHEQYF. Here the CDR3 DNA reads TGTGCCAGCAGTTACACAGGGACTAGTTCCCACGAGCAGTACTTC.